These T cell receptor beta chains were read from a single sample in a study of PD-1 blockade in classical Hodgkin lymphoma. Clones were sequenced by immunoSEQ multiplex PCR, and TCRdb holds only the in-frame ones, with some missing. The sample has some 32,000 clones, approximately 85% seen once. Sequences were derived from peripheral blood mononuclear cells (PBMCs), sampled at baseline. Every receptor here comes from a human donor with classical Hodgkin lymphoma. The CDR3 runs from the conserved cysteine through the conserved F or W. A D gene is named only where the DNA matches it firmly. Size is omitted from some rows. Given values are once, few, many or a class for expanded clones.

NA,TRBJ1-1,TRBD1,TRBV19,TGTGCCAGTAGTATAATGTCGGGACAGGGAGTCACTGAAGCTTTCTTT,CASSIMSGQGVTEAFF
NA,TRBJ1-4,NA,TRBV6-5,TGTGCCAGCAGTTACTCGTCTGAAAAACTGTTTTTT,CASSYSSEKLFF
NA,TRBJ2-2,NA,TRBV7-2,TGTGCCAGCAGCTTAGGATTGAGGGAGCTGTTTTTT,CASSLGLRELFF
NA,TRBJ2-5,NA,TRBV4-3,TGCGCCAGCAGCCCGTTGGGTGGAGAGACCCAGTACTTC,CASSPLGGETQYF
NA,TRBJ2-3,TRBD1,TRBV18,TGTGCCAGCTCACCCCGACAGGGTATTCCAGATACGCAGTATTTT,CASSPRQGIPDTQYF
once,TRBJ1-2,TRBD1,TRBV11-3,TGTGCCAGCAGTACCGGGACAGACCCCTCTCGGTATGGCTACACCTTC,CASSTGTDPSRYGYTF
NA,TRBJ1-2,NA,TRBV27,TGTGCCAGCAGTTTATCGCGGACTTCTTATGGCTACACCTTC,CASSLSRTSYGYTF
NA,TRBJ1-2,NA,TRBV6-5,TGTGCCAGCAGTTACTCGGGCGGGGTGATGGGCTATGGCTACACCTTC,CASSYSGGVMGYGYTF
NA,TRBJ2-7,TRBD1,TRBV7-2,TGTGCCAGCAGCCAGCGACAGGGTCTCTCCTACGAGCAGTACTTC,CASSQRQGLSYEQYF
NA,TRBJ2-2,NA,TRBV29-1,TGCAGCGTTGAAGGTCCGAACACCGGGGAGCTGTTTTTT,CSVEGPNTGELFF
few,TRBJ1-1,TRBD1,TRBV19,TGTGCCAGTAGTAAGGGACAGGGGACTACGAACACTGAAGCTTTCTTT,CASSKGQGTTNTEAFF
NA,TRBJ2-1,NA,TRBV19,TGTGCCAGTAGTATAGCCCCCACAGGGAGCTCCTACAATGAGCAGTTCTTC,CASSIAPTGSSYNEQFF
NA,TRBJ2-1,NA,TRBV5-1,TGCGCCAGCAGCCTGCTGACCGGACCTAGCTCCTACAATGAGCAGTTCTTC,CASSLLTGPSSYNEQFF
NA,TRBJ2-3,TRBD2,TRBV10-1,TGCGCCAGCAGTGAGTCTCGGACTAGCGGGGATAGCACAGATACGCAGTATTTT,CASSESRTSGDSTDTQYF
NA,TRBJ1-6,NA,TRBV27,TGTGCCAGCAACAGAAGCCCCTCCTATAATTCACCCCTCCACTTT,CASNRSPSYNSPLHF
NA,TRBJ2-1,TRBD2,TRBV18,TGTGCCAGCTCCAAGACTAGCGGGGGCCCCAATGAGCAGTTCTTC,CASSKTSGGPNEQFF
NA,TRBJ2-3,NA,TRBV7-9,TGTGCCAGCAGCCCTCCCACGGGACGCACAGATACGCAGTATTTT,CASSPPTGRTDTQYF
once,TRBJ2-1,TRBD1,TRBV6-1,TGTGCCAGCAGTAAAGGGACAGGGGGTTACAATGAGCAGTTCTTC,CASSKGTGGYNEQFF
NA,TRBJ1-4,TRBD1,TRBV7-6,TGTGCCAGCAGCTTAGCGTGGGACAGGGCGGGGGCAACTAATGAAAAACTGTTTTTT,CASSLAWDRAGATNEKLFF
NA,TRBJ1-1,NA,TRBV5-1,TGCGCCAGCAGCTTGATAGGGGGGGAGAACACTGAAGCTTTCTTT,CASSLIGGENTEAFF
NA,TRBJ2-5,NA,TRBV19,TGTGCCAGCGGCCAGTCCCAAGAGACCCAGTACTTC,CASGQSQETQYF
NA,TRBJ2-6,NA,TRBV19,TGTGCCAGTAGGCAACCAGGTTCTGGGGCCAACGTCCTGACTTTC,CASRQPGSGANVLTF
NA,TRBJ2-5,TRBD2,TRBV19,TGTGCCAGTAGTCGGGACTATGGCAGGGAGACCCAGTACTTC,CASSRDYGRETQYF
NA,TRBJ1-1,TRBD1,TRBV29-1,TGCAGCGCGGAGACCGGGACAGGGGGCGGGAACACTGAAGCTTTCTTT,CSAETGTGGGNTEAFF
NA,TRBJ1-5,NA,TRBV2,TGTGCCAGCAGGGCCAGACAGGTCGGCAATCAGCCCCAGCATTTT,CASRARQVGNQPQHF
NA,TRBJ1-1,TRBD1,TRBV7-2,TGTGCCAGCAGCACACAGGGGGCGGACACTGAAGCTTTCTTT,CASSTQGADTEAFF
NA,TRBJ2-5,TRBD1,TRBV7-3,TGTGCCAGCAGCTTAATGTCGACCGGGACAGGGGAAGAGACCCAGTACTTC,CASSLMSTGTGEETQYF
NA,TRBJ1-1,NA,TRBV7-8,TGTGCCAGCAGCCGAGGGATCGAAGCTTTCTTT,CASSRGIEAFF
NA,TRBJ2-2,NA,TRBV11-3,TGTGCCAGCAGCTTAGAACAGACCGGGGAGCTGTTTTTT,CASSLEQTGELFF
NA,TRBJ1-4,TRBD1,TRBV18,TGTGCCAGCTCACAATACAGGGGATTAAGTTCTAATGAAAAACTGTTTTTT,CASSQYRGLSSNEKLFF
NA,TRBJ2-7,NA,TRBV27,TGTGCCAGCAGTTTATGGGACGGTACCTACGAGCAGTACTTC,CASSLWDGTYEQYF
NA,TRBJ2-3,TRBD2,TRBV9,TGTGCCAGCAGCGTAGACAGCGGGGGGAGCACAGATACGCAGTATTTT,CASSVDSGGSTDTQYF
NA,TRBJ2-7,NA,TRBV15,TGTGCCACCAGCAGAGATGGGGGCTACGAGCAGTACTTC,CATSRDGGYEQYF
NA,TRBJ1-5,TRBD1,TRBV7-2,TGTGCCAGCAGCTCTGACAGGGGGATCGGAAATCAGCCCCAGCATTTT,CASSSDRGIGNQPQHF
NA,TRBJ2-7,NA,TRBV4-2,TGTGCCAGCAGCCAAGAGACAGGAATCTCCTACGAGCAGTACTTC,CASSQETGISYEQYF
NA,TRBJ2-2,NA,TRBV11-3,TGTGCCAGCAGCTTAGGGTTCGCCGGGGAGCTGTTTTTT,CASSLGFAGELFF
NA,TRBJ1-1,NA,TRBV5-1,TGCGCCAGCAAGGACGTTACGAACACTGAAGCTTTCTTT,CASKDVTNTEAFF
NA,TRBJ2-7,TRBD1,TRBV7-8,TGTGCCAGCAGCTTAGCAGGGGGCGTCCGGTACGAGCAGTACTTC,CASSLAGGVRYEQYF
NA,TRBJ1-2,NA,TRBV28,TGTGCCAGCAGTACCAGTTCCATCCGAAGCTATGGCTACACCTTC,CASSTSSIRSYGYTF
NA,TRBJ2-1,TRBD2,TRBV6-1,TGTGCCAGCATGGTGCGGGGGGGGTCCTACAATGAGCAGTTCTTC,CASMVRGGSYNEQFF
NA,TRBJ1-1,NA,TRBV7-2,TGTGCCAGCAGCTTAGGAGGGGCGAACACTGAAGCTTTCTTT,CASSLGGANTEAFF
NA,TRBJ2-5,NA,TRBV30,TGTGCCTGGAACCGGAACGGGTTTCTGGAGACCCAGTACTTC,CAWNRNGFLETQYF
NA,TRBJ1-1,TRBD1,TRBV6-5,TGTGCCAGCAGAGCGGACAGGGACACTGAAGCTTTCTTT,CASRADRDTEAFF
medium-sized,TRBJ2-2,NA,TRBV4-2,TGTGCCAGCAGGAGAGGGGGGAGTGATCAAACCGGGGAGCTGTTTTTT,CASRRGGSDQTGELFF
NA,TRBJ2-1,TRBD1,TRBV6-5,TGTGCCAGCAGTTACCCAGGGGGCCATGAGCAGTTCTTC,CASSYPGGHEQFF
few,TRBJ1-2,NA,TRBV28,TGTGCCAGCAGTTTGGCAGGGAGCCTGTCTGGCTACACCTTC,CASSLAGSLSGYTF